What follows are 16 T cell receptor beta chains derived from one specimen sequenced in a study of T cells in Graves' hyperthyroidism and ophthalmopathy. RNA transcripts provided the source from which TCR beta CDR3 regions were amplified. Primed by the HTBI set, a first-round RT-PCR was run on the TCR CDR3. TCRdb re-derived calls from the multiplex PCR reads in MiXCR, one entry per CDR3 protein. This table holds 300,000 to 350,000 distinct CDR3 sequences, around 16% found once. The sequencing input was blood. The receptors originated from a man aged 25-45 years with Graves' hyperthyroidism.

The genes are TRBV24-1 and TRBJ1-5; weak D call: TRBD1 (5 bases). CDR3 length equals 17 residues. V lost 2 bases and J lost 1, with 14 bases in between. CDR1 is KGHDR and CDR2 is SFDVKD in the germline V gene. The CDR3 DNA is TGTGCCACCAGTGATTCAACTCAGGGAGGCAGCAATCAGCCCCAGCATTTT. Amino acid sequence: CATSDSTQGGSNQPQHF.

This clonotype was counted between two and nine times. The chain is built from TRBV29-1 and TRBJ2-5, with 9 bases lining up with TRBD2. V dropped 4 bases and J dropped 0; count of bases not matched to a gene: 12. The CDR3 spans 17 residues. Germline V gene sequence: CDR1 SQVTM, CDR2 ANQGSEA. CDR3: CSVAGQASGIDQETQYF. The CDR3 DNA reads TGCAGCGTTGCGGGCCAGGCTAGCGGGATCGACCAAGAGACCCAGTACTTC.

This clonotype was seen a handful of times. The gene calls are TRBV7-2 and TRBJ1-5, with 11 positions matching TRBD1. Germline CDR1 is SGHTA and CDR2 is FQGNSA. The ends lost 5 bases at V and 0 bases at J; junction bases unmatched: 6. This CDR3 spans 17 amino acids. This CDR3 reads CASSPGTGGPSNQPQHF. As DNA, the CDR3 is TGTGCCAGCAGCCCCGGGACAGGGGGACCTAGCAATCAGCCCCAGCATTTT.

V gene TRBV5-1 combines with J gene TRBJ1-4, with D possibly being TRBD1 (5 bases). Germline V lookup: CDR1 SGHRS, CDR2 YFSETQ. Trimming took off 2 bases at V and 8 bases at J, with 13 bases between the two ends. This CDR3 has 14 residues. CDR3 in amino acids: CASSLRGVGEKLFF. CDR3 coding DNA: TGCGCCAGCAGCTTAAGAGGGGTTGGGGAAAAACTGTTTTTT. Full variable domain (missing parts from reference TRBV5-1 and TRBJ1-4): KAGVTQTPRYLIKTRGQQVTLSCSPISGHRSVSWYQQTPGQGLQFLFEYFSETQRNKGNFPGRFSGRQFSNSRSEMNVSTLELGDSALYLCASSLRGVGEKLFFGSGTQLSVL.

This clonotype occurred a few times. The rearrangement links TRBV9 to TRBJ2-7; D unresolved. This CDR3 has 14 residues. Germline V gives CDR1 SGDLS, CDR2 YYNGEE. The V end lost 0 bases, the J end lost 2 bases, and 9 bases lay between the germline ends. The CDR3 is CASSVDWRTYEQYF. The CDR3 bases are TGTGCCAGCAGCGTAGATTGGAGAACCTACGAGCAGTACTTC.

This clonotype was counted at least ten times. The chain has TRBV20-1 and TRBJ2-1; 12 bases fit TRBD2. The germline V gene has CDR1 DFQATT and CDR2 SNEGSKA (reference sequence). CDR3 length: 14 residues. V was clipped by 3 bases and J by 6 bases; unmatched bases: 3. CDR3 sequence: CSARTSGSPNEQFF. The CDR3 nucleotides read TGCAGTGCTAGGACTAGCGGGAGTCCCAATGAGCAGTTCTTC.

The rearrangement uses TRBV6-1 and TRBJ1-5, with D perhaps TRBD1 (5 bases). The CDR3 totals 16 residues. CDR1 and CDR2 (germline): MNHNS, SASEGT. Trimming pared 2 bases from V and 3 bases from J, leaving 14 bases between. The CDR3 DNA reads as TGTGCCAGCAGTGAATGGGGTGGGGGAGTCAATCAGCCCCAGCATTTT. Its translation is CASSEWGGGVNQPQHF.

This clonotype was found many times. This chain joins TRBV5-1 and TRBJ2-7, with D possibly being TRBD1 or TRBD2 (5 bases each). V was cut by 6 bases and J by 3 bases, with 13 bases left in between. CDR1 is SGHRS, CDR2 YFSETQ, per germline. This CDR3 has 13 residues. CDR3 protein: CASKRDLNYEQYF. In DNA, the CDR3 is TGCGCCAGCAAACGGGACCTCAACTACGAGCAGTACTTC.

This clonotype was counted many times. The chain uses TRBV20-1 and TRBJ2-3, with D possibly matching TRBD2 (5 bases). The CDR3 sequence is 16 residues long. Germline V CDR1 and CDR2: DFQATT, SNEGSKA (reference sequence). V was cut by 1 base and J by 1 base, with 15 bases left in between. This chain's CDR3 is CSARVGETAGTDTQYF. The CDR3 bases are TGCAGTGCTAGAGTTGGGGAGACTGCGGGCACAGATACGCAGTATTTT.

Ten or more counts support this clonotype. The chain links TRBV18 to TRBJ2-1, with a possible D match to TRBD2 (6 bases). The CDR3 sequence is 15 residues long. Trimming left V 4 bases short and J 6 bases short, with 16 bases between. CDR1 and CDR2 from the germline V gene are KGHSH and LQKENI. The CDR3 nucleotides are TGTGCCAGCTCACTACTATTGGGACTGGGCAATGAGCAGTTCTTC. Protein sequence: CASSLLLGLGNEQFF.

This clonotype has ten or more counts. This sequence joins TRBV3-1 and TRBJ2-1; D perhaps matches TRBD2 (5 bases). The CDR3 consists of 11 residues. V was trimmed by 1 base and J by 10 bases, leaving 5 bases between them. Germline V gives CDR1 LGHDT, CDR2 YNNKEL (reference sequence). The CDR3 bases are TGTGCCAGCAGCCAAGCGGGGGAGCAGTTCTTC. This encodes CASSQAGEQFF.

This clonotype has ten or more counts. The V and J genes are TRBV2 and TRBJ2-1; 9 bases are shared with TRBD1. The CDR3 sequence is 13 residues long. Germline values: CDR1 SNHLY, CDR2 FYNNEI. V was pared by 6 bases and J by 8 bases, with 5 bases of the junction left unmatched. CDR3 nucleotides: TGTGCCAGCAGCGCGGACAGGGGTGATGAGCAGTTCTTC. Its protein is CASSADRGDEQFF.

The chain couples TRBV5-6 to TRBJ2-2; 8 bases are shared with TRBD2. Germline CDR1 SGHDT, CDR2 YYEEEE. V dropped 5 bases and J dropped 0; count of bases not matched to a gene: 6. This CDR3 has 16 amino acids. This chain's CDR3 is CASRLLADTNTGELFF. The CDR3 coding sequence is TGTGCCAGCAGACTACTAGCGGACACGAACACCGGGGAGCTGTTTTTT.

The CDR3 spells CASTRVNYGYTF. DNA for the CDR3: TGTGCCAGCACAAGGGTAAACTATGGCTACACCTTC. V and J are TRBV2 and TRBJ1-2; D remains ambiguous. The CDR3 has 12 amino acids. The V gene lost 7 bases and the J gene lost 2 bases, with 8 bases spanning the gap. Germline-derived CDR1 and CDR2 are SNHLY and FYNNEI.

This clonotype has a handful of counts. The conserved phenylalanine or tryptophan normally closing the CDR3 is absent here, so this likely arose from a read error. The rearrangement links TRBV18 to TRBJ2-1; the D gene is possibly TRBD1 (6 bases). The CDR3 sequence is 16 residues long. V was shortened by 2 bases and J by 4 bases, with 15 bases between the two germline ends. Germline CDR1 is KGHSH and CDR2 is LQKENI. This CDR3 is CASSPARDNLYNEQFL. The DNA for the CDR3 is TGTGCCAGCTCACCAGCCCGGGACAACCTTTACAATGAGCAGTTCCTC.

The sample holds many counts of this clonotype. Here the CDR3 DNA reads TGTGCCAGCAGCACCTCGTGGGCACATCAGGAGACCCAGTACTTC. This encodes CASSTSWAHQETQYF. The chain is built from TRBV2 and TRBJ2-5; the D is unclear. The length of the CDR3 is 15 residues. The germline V gene has CDR1 SNHLY and CDR2 FYNNEI. Deletions cut 6 bases from V and 5 bases from J, with 19 bases between.